This entry concerns a single T cell receptor beta chain. Its antigen is still unknown. Within one base of it there is no much larger clone, and no base qualities were kept. V is trimmed back by 0 bases and J by 2 bases, and the junction contains 13 bases that no gene match accounts for. The CDR3 starts with the cysteine, ends with the phenylalanine, and has 18 residues. Here the CDR3 DNA is all that survives: 54 bases in frame from base 1. The germline V gene provides CDR1 SGHRS and CDR2 YFSETQ. The immunoSEQ Assay, a bias-controlled multiplex PCR, was used to amplify TCRbeta CDR3 regions from genomic DNA. The authors' analysis ran thus. The number of nucleated cells in each sample was estimated from the amplification of reference gene primers within the assay. To quantify the absolute abundance of each unique TCRbeta CDR3 rearrangement, sequence reads were collapsed and filtered. Productive Simpson clonality was computed per sample as the square root of Simpson's diversity index over productive rearrangements. TCRdb carries this immuneACCESS record with in-frame sequences only. Its versions omit some clonotypes, under half of them owing to an unresolved V gene in the studies checked, with the rest unexplained. D and trimming come from the DNA, and the V and J calls and clone size come from that table. This sample comprises approximately 200,000 clones, 85% of them detected only once. Jointly, the top ten make up about 17% of the sample.

Participants in the prospective study were aged roughly 18 to 100 years, lived in under 30 United States geographic areas, and enrolled through a virtual design. Cohort assignment in the prospective study relied on participant-reported clinical history from a screening survey and a study questionnaire. ImmuneRACE Cohort 3 recovered participants were defined by two consecutive negative NP/OP PCR tests, healthcare professional clearance, or symptom resolution. Mobile phlebotomists in the prospective study collected whole blood, serum and a nasopharyngeal or oropharyngeal swab from every participant. Prospective study participants could optionally give additional blood draws and questionnaires over an approximately two-month period. Blood samples from the prospective study were shipped frozen or at room temperature prior to DNA extraction. This sample stems from a study of blood T cell repertoires in COVID-19 (dated by TCRdb to about 2020). Context from the whole study: Samples from collaborators originated in the United States, Italy and Spain and spanned both the acute and convalescent phases of COVID-19. Subjects who had been exposed to COVID-19, were actively infected with it, or had recovered from it provided the deeply sampled blood TCRbeta repertoires that made up the dataset. Where available, HLA class I and class II types were obtained from metadata supplied by the sample provider rather than from assay-based typing. The repertoires were released in a freely available public database intended as a resource for research on the immune response to SARS-CoV-2. The prospective study material was composed of cDNA or gDNA derived from T cells, B-cell-depleted T cells, or PBMCs. The samples were drawn from two sources: the first 160 participants of the ongoing ImmuneRACE study, and some 1,300 subjects contributed by 6 global collaborators. The sample metadata nearly always contained a de-identified subject ID, COVID-19 status, age in years and sex.

The study at large found these results: How much clinical and demographic metadata was included differed by source and by participant, and the metadata was provided uncurated.

Input material: PBMCs or T cells enriched from blood (not recorded which). The V and J genes are TRBV5-1 and TRBJ2-7; the junction holds 8 bases that match TRBD2. The clonotype was recovered from a man in his forties or fifties who had recovered from COVID-19. The DNA sequence is given as TGCGCCAGCAGCTTGGGGCTAGCGGGCTTTGGGGAACCCTACGAGCAGTACTTC. Translated, this gives CASSLGLAGFGEPYEQYF.